What follows are 12 T cell receptor beta chains derived from one specimen sequenced in a study of blood T cell repertoires in COVID-19. Profiled with immunoSEQ multiplex PCR; TCRdb holds only in-frame clones, not every one. The sample contains hundreds of thousands of clones, around 87% of which appear only once. Sequencing was carried out using PBMCs or T cells enriched from blood (not recorded which). The source is a man aged 30 to 45 who had recovered from COVID-19.

The V and J genes are TRBV7-9 and TRBJ2-4, with TRBD2 matching over 7 bases. The V and J ends lost 2 bases and 0 bases, in that order; junction bases with no gene match: 4. CDR1 and CDR2 (germline): SEHNR, FQNEAQ (reference sequence). There are 16 residues in the CDR3. The CDR3 protein is CASSLPSGGAKNIQYF. CDR3 DNA: TGTGCCAGCAGCTTACCTAGCGGAGGAGCCAAAAACATTCAGTACTTC.

The chain recombines TRBV5-1 with TRBJ2-1; 9 nucleotides align to TRBD1. CDR3 length: 16 amino acids. The germline CDR1 and CDR2 sequences are SGHRS and YFSETQ. After removal of 3 bases from V and 8 bases from J, the junction contained 12 bases not matched to a gene. The CDR3 sequence is CASSSRGTGIIDEQFF. CDR3 coding DNA: TGCGCCAGCAGCTCAAGGGGGACAGGGATAATCGATGAGCAGTTCTTC.

The chain employs TRBV6-5 and TRBJ2-3, with a tentative D call TRBD2 (6 bases). Germline CDR1 MNHEY, CDR2 SVGAGI. Between the trimmed V and J ends, which lost 2 bases and 0 bases, there was a span of 12 bases. The CDR3 consists of 16 residues. This CDR3 is CASSYLEGISTDTQYF. For the CDR3, the DNA is TGTGCCAGCAGTTACCTGGAGGGGATAAGCACAGATACGCAGTATTTT.

This rearrangement joins TRBV30 to TRBJ1-3; D gene uncertain. V shed 0 bases and J shed 0 bases, with 9 bases lying between them. In germline, CDR1 is GTSNPN, CDR2 SVGIG (reference sequence). CDR3 length: 15 amino acids. CDR3 bases: TGTGCCTGGAGTGTACGGTCCGGCTCTGGAAACACCATATATTTT. This gives the protein CAWSVRSGSGNTIYF.

The chain links TRBV4-1 to TRBJ2-1; 8 bases align to TRBD2. Germline trimming cut 1 base from V and 7 bases from J; bases unmatched to any gene: 12. This CDR3 has 17 residues. Germline CDR1 is MGHRA and CDR2 is YSYEKL. This chain's CDR3 is CASSQVSGSRFWNEQFF. Written as DNA, the CDR3 is TGCGCCAGCAGCCAAGTAAGCGGGAGCAGGTTTTGGAATGAGCAGTTCTTC.

The DNA of the CDR3 is TGTGCCAGCAGTCTCTTCTCGGGAGGCTTTGGGTCACCCCTCCACTTT. Amino acid sequence: CASSLFSGGFGSPLHF. The chain couples TRBV28 to TRBJ1-6; no firm D call. The CDR3 sequence is 16 residues long. CDR1 is MDHEN, CDR2 SYDVKM, per germline. The ends were cut back, 5 bases at V and 10 bases at J, with 21 bases in the middle.

In DNA, the CDR3 is TGTGCCAGCAGCGTACTAGCAAGGGGTGAGCAGTTCTTC. Its protein is CASSVLARGEQFF. This chain uses TRBV5-4 with TRBJ2-1; perhaps TRBD2 as D (6 bases). Trimming took 4 bases from V and 9 from J, leaving 14 bases between them. The CDR3 loop spans 13 amino acids. The germline V gene encodes CDR1 SGHNT and CDR2 YYREEE (reference sequence).

The rearrangement uses TRBV18 and TRBJ2-3; D is unresolved. Looked up from germline, CDR1 is KGHSH and CDR2 is LQKENI. The CDR3 totals 15 residues. V shed 2 bases and J shed 1 base, with 10 bases lying between them. The CDR3 nucleotides are TGTGCCAGCTCACCAATGACCACAGGCACAGATACGCAGTATTTT. Translated, it gives CASSPMTTGTDTQYF.

A single count supports this clone. The CDR3 bases are TGTGCCAGCAGCTACGGGACAGCCACCGGGGAGCTGTTTTTT. Protein product: CASSYGTATGELFF. The chain joins TRBV5-5 to TRBJ2-2; 7 bases are a match to TRBD1. Trimming took 3 bases from V and 4 from J; bases not matched to a gene: 3. The CDR3 has 14 amino acids. Looked up from germline, CDR1 is SGHKS and CDR2 is YYEKEE (reference sequence).

J is TRBJ2-7 and V is TRBV7-9, with 10 bases identical to TRBD2. The V gene's germline CDR1 is SEHNR and CDR2 FQNEAQ (reference sequence). The CDR3 runs to 14 residues. V was clipped by 6 bases and J by 6 bases; unmatched bases: 8. In nucleotides, the CDR3 is TGTGCCAGCAGTTCTAGCGGGAGCAATGGCGAGCAGTACTTC. As protein: CASSSSGSNGEQYF.

The chain joins TRBV5-4 to TRBJ2-1, with a weak D call TRBD1 (6 bases). The CDR3 covers 12 residues. Germline CDR1 SGHNT, CDR2 YYREEE (reference sequence). The V end lost 5 bases, the J end lost 12 bases, and 15 bases lay between the germline ends. CDR3 sequence (DNA): TGTGCCAGCAGTTTTACACAGGGCCGGCAGTTCTTC. Encoded protein: CASSFTQGRQFF.

The rearrangement links TRBV19 to TRBJ2-5, with 11 positions matching TRBD1. Germline V gives CDR1 LNHDA, CDR2 SQIVND (reference sequence). The CDR3 contains 15 residues. V shed 4 bases, J shed 5 bases, and the junction held 6 bases outside the gene matches. The CDR3 region is CASSTGQGAVETQYF. CDR3 nucleotides: TGTGCCAGTAGTACAGGACAGGGGGCGGTGGAGACCCAGTACTTC.